This T cell receptor (beta chain) appears in the sequencing data of a study of response to subunit inactivated influenza vaccine (dated by TCRdb to the late 2010s). In terms of the full investigation: To follow how T cells responded to a trivalent subunit inactivated influenza vaccine, the researchers relied on deep quantitative profiling of the T cell receptor repertoire. The investigation overall reported the following: It was suggested by the authors that each seasonal influenza vaccination may recruit only a limited number of new T cells.

As concerns this clonotype: This clone's antigen is unknown. Base qualities were left out, and no much larger clone turns up one base away.

To prepare the library, RT-PCR was applied. The data were produced on an Illumina HiSeq 2500. TCRdb trimmed the raw reads at Q25, called clones with MiXCR and kept productive beta chains. Rows merge per CDR3 protein into single entries with the most common DNA and genes. A total of around 760,000 distinct CDR3 sequences appear in this sample, approximately 13% of them only once. The ten largest clonotypes hold 5.5% to 8% of the sample. For CDR1 and CDR2, the germline V gene lists SGHTA and FQGNSA. The CDR3, from cysteine to phenylalanine, totals 14 residues. CDR3 DNA only is kept here, 42 bases in frame from base 1. For this chain, trimming is 5 bases at the V end and 0 bases at the J end, and the number of junction bases without a gene match is 2.

The sequencing used PBMCs from blood, collected about 14 days before vaccination. The TCR sequence derives from a man aged 50-60 years who received an inactivated influenza vaccine. Donor details come from another sample of the same person, matched by shared clones. The rearrangement joined TRBV7-2 to TRBJ1-1; 8 bases in the middle match TRBD1. This receptor has the CDR3 CASSDRGMNTEAFF. The DNA is TGTGCCAGCAGCGACAGGGGAATGAACACTGAAGCTTTCTTT.